A selection of T cell receptor beta chains follows, all from one sample in a study of immune characteristics of hereditary and idiopathic chronic pancreatitis. This table comes from immunoSEQ multiplex PCR, and its TCRdb copy is limited to in-frame clones, with some not included. Of more than 8,500 clones listed, 79% were seen once; the top ten hold approximately 15%. Source material: pancreas tissue with idiopathic chronic pancreatitis. All receptors come from a human donor with chronic pancreatitis. The conserved cysteine and the conserved F or W are not part of the CDR3 here.

j_call,v_call,cdr3_aa
TRBJ2-7,TRBV2,ASRTLLAFSYEQY
TRBJ1-1,TRBV5-6,ASSPQGRGTEAF
TRBJ1-2,TRBV7-8,ASSQDRGPRYT
TRBJ1-3,TRBV6-1,ASSRDRAGHTIY
TRBJ2-1,TRBV19,ASSPSYNEQF
TRBJ1-4,TRBV19,ASTSPDRGGEKLF
TRBJ1-2,TRBV2,ASRDRGTGNYGYT
TRBJ1-2,TRBV7-8,ASSLGLNDGYT
TRBJ1-1,TRBV7-2,ASSVRGRSVNTEAF
TRBJ2-2,TRBV5-1,ASSLVRTGGNTGELF
TRBJ1-2,TRBV9,ASSVAGSDNYGYT
TRBJ1-1,TRBV18,ASSPTALNTEAF
TRBJ1-1,TRBV18,ASSPPDRTEAF
TRBJ1-2,TRBV20-1,SARSYGYT
TRBJ2-3,TRBV27,ASSWARGKSTDTQY
TRBJ1-1,TRBV18,ASSFYSGQNTEAF
NA,TRBV3-1/TRBV3-2,ASSQGLAGGYEQY
TRBJ2-6,TRBV7-3,ASSTLGSGANVLT
TRBJ1-1,TRBV4-2,ASSQEPSPAF
TRBJ1-2,TRBV3-1/TRBV3-2,ASSQTSRQGYT
TRBJ1-1,TRBV7-6,ASSLGDSNTEAF
TRBJ1-4,TRBV19,ASTGPTGAGSKKLF
TRBJ1-2,TRBV28,ASNVPQGPYGYT
TRBJ2-5,TRBV5-1,ASSYTGGRQETQY
TRBJ1-2,TRBV19,ASRNTGASNYGYT
TRBJ1-3,TRBV5-6,ASSLDGRHNTIY
TRBJ1-2,TRBV5-1,ASSSRGLGYT
TRBJ1-3,TRBV7-2,ASSFYGISGNTIY
TRBJ1-2,TRBV28,ASRLTGPNYGYT
TRBJ1-2,TRBV12-3/TRBV12-4,ASSLRGYGYT
TRBJ1-2,TRBV6-2/TRBV6-3,ASIPIGGLYGYT
TRBJ2-5,TRBV12-3/TRBV12-4,ASTAGRTQY
TRBJ2-1,TRBV28,ASTLGQASYNEQF
TRBJ1-1,TRBV25-1,ASSAFQGGENTEAF
TRBJ2-7,TRBV7-2,ASSPAGTSGGEQY
TRBJ2-7,TRBV9,ASSLAGTGYEQY
TRBJ1-3,TRBV5-6,ASSWGRSSGNTIY
TRBJ1-2,TRBV3-1/TRBV3-2,ASSQDLEGYGYT
TRBJ1-1,TRBV28,ASSERRGPSGNTEAF
TRBJ1-5,TRBV12-5,ASGLESGQPQH
TRBJ2-3,TRBV7-9,ASSPSGTSTDTQY
TRBJ1-2,TRBV6-5,ASSYSISSPVGYT
TRBJ1-1,TRBV13,ASSLEGQENTEAF
TRBJ1-5,TRBV6-5,ASSYLGSNQPQH
TRBJ1-2,TRBV7-9,ASSLQGSNYGYT
TRBJ2-2,TRBV4-1,ASSPMDRGNTGELF
TRBJ2-7,TRBV4-2,ASSQPGHGIYEQY
TRBJ1-1,TRBV18,ASSATQNTEAF
TRBJ1-5,TRBV5-1,ASSPGVNQPQH
TRBJ2-1,TRBV7-8,ASSPGNEQF
TRBJ1-1,TRBV7-2,ASSFASNTEAF
TRBJ2-3,TRBV6-5,ASLGTNKDTQY
TRBJ2-1,TRBV18,ASSRGAGQSSYNEQF